Following are 13 T cell receptor beta chains from one sample sequenced in a study of T-cell memory formation after mild COVID-19. One entry per CDR3 protein results from TCRdb running MiXCR on the 5' RACE reads. There are around 510,000 distinct CDR3 sequences in the sample; about 20% occur only once, and approximately 8% lies in the top ten. Sequenced sample: PBMCs or a T cell subset sorted from them (not recorded which). These receptors were taken from an adult woman who had mild COVID-19 (a few samples of this study predate the infection). Cell type and time point are not known.

The rearrangement joins TRBV5-6 to TRBJ2-3; 8 bases agree with TRBD2. Trimming cost V 4 bases and J 4 bases; bases outside gene matches: 8. Germline CDR1 SGHDT, CDR2 YYEEEE. The CDR3 is made up of 15 amino acids. The CDR3 DNA reads TGTGCCAGCAGCAAATGGACTAGCTCGGCAGATACGCAGTATTTT. As protein: CASSKWTSSADTQYF.

The chain is built from TRBV7-9 and TRBJ2-3; D unresolved. Germline V gene data show CDR1 as SEHNR and CDR2 as FQNEAQ (reference sequence). Trimming shortened V by 5 bases and J by 0 bases, and 12 bases separated the two germline ends. The CDR3 consists of 15 residues. Here the CDR3 DNA reads TGTGCCAGCAGCCACGCCTACGGCAGCACAGATACGCAGTATTTT. Protein sequence: CASSHAYGSTDTQYF.

This chain uses TRBV18 with TRBJ2-7, with 9 bases fitting TRBD1. There are 16 residues in the CDR3. J lost 1 base, V lost 3 bases, and 7 bases had no gene match. Germline CDR1 reads KGHSH; CDR2 reads LQKENI. The CDR3 protein is CASSPTLGQGSYEQYF. In nucleotides, the CDR3 is TGTGCCAGCTCACCTACTTTGGGACAGGGATCCTACGAGCAGTACTTC. The full variable domain, its missing parts supplied by reference TRBV18 and TRBJ2-7, is NAGVMQNPRHLVRRRGQEARLRCSPMKGHSHVYWYRQLPEEGLKFMVYLQKENIIDESGMPKERFSAEFPKEGPSILRIQQVVRGDSAAYFCASSPTLGQGSYEQYFGPGTRLTVT.

This clonotype was found a few times. This chain connects TRBV27 to TRBJ2-2; a possible D gene is TRBD1 (6 bases). The V end lost 6 bases, the J end lost 0 bases, and 8 bases lay between the germline ends. In germline, CDR1 is MNHEY, CDR2 SMNVEV (reference sequence). This CDR3 spans 14 amino acids. The CDR3 sequence is CASSGTSNTGELFF. As DNA, the CDR3 is TGTGCCAGCAGCGGGACATCGAACACCGGGGAGCTGTTTTTT.

The DNA for the CDR3 is TGTGCCAGCAGTGAAGGACAGGGGACAAACACCGGGGAGCTGTTTTTT. This gives the protein CASSEGQGTNTGELFF. The V gene is TRBV2, the J gene TRBJ2-2, with 8 bases that match TRBD1. The CDR3 is made up of 16 amino acids. CDR1 is SNHLY and CDR2 is FYNNEI in the germline V gene. Trimming cost V 1 base and J 2 bases; bases outside gene matches: 3.

This clonotype has a handful of counts. The chain couples TRBV3-1 to TRBJ2-7; D unresolved. V shed 3 bases and J shed 7 bases, with 7 bases lying between them. The CDR3 spans 11 residues. CDR1 is LGHDT, CDR2 YNNKEL, per germline (reference sequence). CDR3 in amino acids: CASSHLGEQYF. The CDR3 DNA reads as TGTGCCAGCAGCCATCTGGGGGAGCAGTACTTC.

V and J are TRBV29-1 and TRBJ1-1; unclear D gene. There are 13 residues in the CDR3. Germline V gives CDR1 SQVTM, CDR2 ANQGSEA. Trimming left V 2 bases short and J 3 bases short, with 10 bases between. This CDR3 is CSVERRQDTEAFF. CDR3 DNA: TGCAGCGTTGAAAGGAGGCAGGACACTGAAGCTTTCTTT.

This chain connects TRBV4-1 to TRBJ2-1; no clear D. The CDR3 covers 12 residues. V lost 3 bases and J 6 bases, leaving 6 bases between the germline ends. Germline CDR1 reads MGHRA; CDR2 reads YSYEKL. The CDR3, as DNA: TGCGCCAGCAGCCATCTGGGCAATGAGCAGTTCTTC. As protein: CASSHLGNEQFF.

The chain couples TRBV6-5 to TRBJ1-3; 7 bases align to TRBD1. Germline loops: CDR1 MNHEY, CDR2 SVGAGI. The CDR3 has 15 amino acids. V was clipped by 4 bases and J by 4 bases; unmatched bases: 7. Here the CDR3 DNA reads TGTGCCAGCAGTTCGGAAGGGACAGCCGGAAACACCATATATTTT. Translation: CASSSEGTAGNTIYF.

This chain links TRBV7-2 with TRBJ1-1; D not certain. The CDR3 runs to 16 residues. Germline CDR1 is SGHTA and CDR2 is FQGNSA. The ends were cut back, 2 bases at V and 3 bases at J, with 16 bases in the middle. DNA of the CDR3: TGTGCCAGCAGCTTATTCTCACGCAGGCTCTACACTGAAGCTTTCTTT. Translated: CASSLFSRRLYTEAFF.

The chain has TRBV7-9 and TRBJ2-5; tentatively, D is TRBD2 (5 bases). The CDR3 covers 15 residues. In germline, CDR1 is SEHNR, CDR2 FQNEAQ (reference sequence). The V and J ends lost 3 bases and 5 bases respectively, with 16 bases between them. The CDR3 loop reads CASSFSRGWEETQYF. CDR3 DNA sequence: TGTGCCAGCAGCTTCAGCCGGGGATGGGAGGAGACCCAGTACTTC. The whole variable domain, remainder taken from reference TRBV7-9 and TRBJ2-5, is DTGVSQNPRHKITKRGQNVTFRCDPISEHNRLYWYRQTLGQGPEFLTYFQNEAQLEKSRLLSDRFSAERPKGSFSTLEIQRTEQGDSAMYLCASSFSRGWEETQYFGPGTRLLVL.

In this sample, this clonotype turned up a few times. This rearrangement joins TRBV18 to TRBJ2-7, with 12 bases that match TRBD1. The germline gives CDR1 KGHSH, CDR2 LQKENI. CDR3 length: 15 residues. The J segment lost 6 bases and the V segment lost 3 bases, leaving 6 bases of the junction unmatched. The CDR3, as DNA: TGTGCCAGCTCACCGGGACAGGGGGCGACGGGCGAGCAGTACTTC. Its translation: CASSPGQGATGEQYF.

This clonotype has just a few counts. This chain joins TRBV20-1 and TRBJ2-7; 11 bases map to TRBD1. Germline V CDR1 and CDR2: DFQATT, SNEGSKA (reference sequence). J gave up 3 bases and V 5 bases, and 6 bases lay outside the gene matches. The CDR3 contains 14 residues. CDR3 coding DNA: TGCAGTGCTCCCTGGGACAGGGGGTTCTACGAGCAGTACTTC. Its protein is CSAPWDRGFYEQYF.